The entry below describes one T cell receptor (beta chain). Antigen: not known. This entry is derived from a study of glioma-infiltrating T cells after dendritic cell vaccination. On the study more broadly: Autologous tumor lysate-pulsed dendritic cell vaccination was given between the early 2000s and the early 2010s.

Time point meaning: after dendritic cell vaccination, including at tumor progression/relapse. Study-level findings and limits: Survival was not directly related to TCR clonality in these patients.

The J segment lost 4 bases and the V segment lost 4 bases, leaving 12 bases of the junction unmatched. Germline V lookup: CDR1 GTSNPN, CDR2 SVGIG (reference sequence). The CDR3 loop spans 16 amino acids. The immunoSEQ assay amplified TCRB CDR3 from up to roughly 2 ug DNA. TCRdb's copy holds only in-frame clones and misses some; the assay was immunoSEQ multiplex PCR. This table holds 100,000 to 120,000 clones, about 90% found once. The input for sequencing was blood, taken after dendritic cell vaccination. The sequence derives from a human donor with glioblastoma. V is TRBV30 and J is TRBJ2-3, with 9 bases matching TRBD2. CDR3 amino acids: CAWIPSSGRSADTQYF. DNA of the CDR3: TGTGCCTGGATCCCATCCAGCGGGAGGTCGGCAGATACGCAGTATTTT.